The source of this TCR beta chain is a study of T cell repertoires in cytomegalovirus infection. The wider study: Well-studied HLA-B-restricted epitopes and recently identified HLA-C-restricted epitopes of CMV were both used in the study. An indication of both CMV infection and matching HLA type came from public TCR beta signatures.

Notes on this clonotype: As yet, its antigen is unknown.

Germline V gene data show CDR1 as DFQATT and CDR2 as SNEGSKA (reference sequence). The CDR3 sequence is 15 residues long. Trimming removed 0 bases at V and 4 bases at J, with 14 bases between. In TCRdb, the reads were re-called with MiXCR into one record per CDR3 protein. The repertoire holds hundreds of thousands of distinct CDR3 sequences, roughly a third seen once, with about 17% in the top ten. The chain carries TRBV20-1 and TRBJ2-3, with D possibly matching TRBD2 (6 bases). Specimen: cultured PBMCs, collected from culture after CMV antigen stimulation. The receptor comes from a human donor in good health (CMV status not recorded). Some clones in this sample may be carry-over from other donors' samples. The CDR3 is CSARESLAAPDTQYF. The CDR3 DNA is TGCAGTGCTAGAGAGAGTTTAGCGGCCCCAGATACGCAGTATTTT.